Below are 13 T cell receptor beta chains sequenced from a single sample in a study of cytomegalovirus exposure and HLA in healthy donors. PCR involved 60 Vbeta and 13 Jbeta primers. The table came from immunoSEQ multiplex PCR; TCRdb's copy has only in-frame clones and leaves some out. The sample includes over 110,000 clones, approximately 80% of them seen just once. The sequenced sample was PBMCs. The receptors originated from a female donor in good health and CMV-seronegative.

The V and J genes are TRBV7-9 and TRBJ2-5, with D maybe TRBD2 (6 bases). The CDR3 consists of 16 residues. V was clipped by 1 base and J by 5 bases, with 17 bases between them. Per germline, CDR1 SEHNR and CDR2 FQNEAQ (reference sequence). CDR3 sequence: CASSLGDTEGLETQYF. CDR3 sequence (DNA): TGTGCCAGCAGCTTAGGTGACACGGAGGGTTTGGAGACCCAGTACTTC.

The chain has TRBV4-1 and TRBJ1-3, with D perhaps TRBD1 (5 bases). The CDR3 is made up of 15 amino acids. CDR1 MGHRA and CDR2 YSYEKL come from the germline V gene. Trimming stripped 2 bases from V and 0 bases from J, with 8 bases between. Here the CDR3 reads CASSQRQYSGNTIYF. For the CDR3, the DNA is TGCGCCAGCAGCCAAAGACAGTACTCTGGAAACACCATATATTTT.

On this clone: Mismatch with germline at one junction end may stem from a read error. V is TRBV7-9 and J is TRBJ1-1; D remains unclear. CDR1 and CDR2 from the germline V gene are SEHNR and FQNEAQ (reference sequence). This CDR3 region has 16 residues. Written as DNA, the CDR3 is TGTGCCAGCAGCCTAGCCCCCGGGAGTAAGAACCCTGAAGCTTTCTTT. Translated, it gives CASSLAPGSKNPEAFF.

Here the CDR3 DNA reads TGTGCCAGCAGCCGCTGGGACAGACCCTACGAGCAGTACTTC. It codes for CASSRWDRPYEQYF. The chain employs TRBV7-9 and TRBJ2-7; 7 bases agree with TRBD1. The V segment lost 5 bases and the J segment 2 bases; nucleotides outside the gene matches: 6. Germline assignment: CDR1 SEHNR and CDR2 FQNEAQ (reference sequence). The CDR3 extends over 14 amino acids. The full variable domain, its missing parts supplied by reference TRBV7-9 and TRBJ2-7, is DTGVSQNPRHKITKRGQNVTFRCDPISEHNRLYWYRQTLGQGPEFLTYFQNEAQLEKSRLLSDRFSAERPKGSFSTLEIQRTEQGDSAMYLCASSRWDRPYEQYFGPGTRLTVT.

The J gene is TRBJ2-1, the V gene TRBV9, with D perhaps matching TRBD1 (5 bases). CDR3 length: 14 residues. V dropped 10 bases and J dropped 7 bases, with 21 bases sitting between them. Per germline, CDR1 SGDLS and CDR2 YYNGEE. Written as DNA, the CDR3 is TGTGCCTCCTCTCAGGGCCCTCTGGAAAATGAGCAGTTCTTC. It translates to CASSQGPLENEQFF.

The CDR3 region has the DNA TGCAGCGTCCGCAACCGACTAGCAGCAGATACGCAGTATTTT. It encodes CSVRNRLAADTQYF. This chain uses TRBV29-1 with TRBJ2-3; 7 bases align to TRBD2. V trimming: 6 bases; J trimming: 4 bases; junction bases outside the gene matches: 10. CDR1 and CDR2 (germline): SQVTM, ANQGSEA. The CDR3 is 14 amino acids.

This clone showed up just a few times. V gene TRBV25-1 combines with J gene TRBJ2-4; possible D gene TRBD1, 6 bases. Germline V gives CDR1 MGHDK, CDR2 SYGVNS. Trimming took off 9 bases at V and 8 bases at J, with 17 bases between the two ends. The CDR3 spans 13 residues. CDR3 nucleotides: TGTGCCAGGACCGCCTTAGGGGGAGACATTCAGTACTTC. Translating it yields CARTALGGDIQYF.

This clone was counted between two and nine times. The gene calls are TRBV7-9 and TRBJ2-5; 9 bases are a match to TRBD2. This CDR3 contains 15 residues. Losses at the gene ends were 4 bases for V and 4 bases for J; bases not matched to a gene: 7. CDR1 is SEHNR, CDR2 FQNEAQ, per germline (reference sequence). The CDR3 loop is CASSSDRSGRETQYF. The DNA of the CDR3 is TGTGCCAGCAGCTCGGACCGTAGCGGGAGAGAGACCCAGTACTTC.

V and J are TRBV19 and TRBJ2-7, with TRBD1 as a possible D gene (6 bases). The CDR3 is 14 residues long. The germline V gene encodes CDR1 LNHDA and CDR2 SQIVND (reference sequence). Trimming took 6 bases from V and 2 from J, leaving 14 bases between them. The CDR3 sequence: CASSLPGQPYEQYF. In nucleotides, the CDR3 is TGTGCCAGTAGCCTGCCGGGACAACCCTACGAGCAGTACTTC. Full variable domain (outside the CDR3, taken from reference TRBV19 and TRBJ2-7): DGGITQSPKYLFRKEGQNVTLSCEQNLNHDAMYWYRQDPGQGLRLIYYSQIVNDFQKGDIAEGYSVSREKKESFPLTVTSAQKNPTAFYLCASSLPGQPYEQYFGPGTRLTVT.

V and J are TRBV6-5 and TRBJ2-5, with D possibly TRBD1 on 6 matching bases. The DNA end lines up better with TRBJ2-7; the J call may be wrong. CDR1 is MNHEY, CDR2 SVGAGI, per germline. The CDR3 runs to 15 residues. The CDR3 here is CASSRQVVGKYEQYF. CDR3 DNA sequence: TGTGCCAGCAGTCGACAGGTAGTAGGGAAGTACGAGCAGTACTTC.

The chain is built from TRBV29-1 and TRBJ2-2, with D possibly being TRBD1 (6 bases). The germline V gene encodes CDR1 SQVTM and CDR2 ANQGSEA. The CDR3 runs 15 residues. Trimming pared 6 bases from V and 4 bases from J, leaving 18 bases between. This CDR3 reads CSVSIQGARTGELFF. The CDR3 DNA reads as TGCAGCGTATCAATACAGGGCGCGCGCACCGGGGAGCTGTTTTTT.

V usage is TRBV18 and J usage is TRBJ1-1; possible D gene TRBD1, 5 bases. Trimming shortened V by 3 bases and J by 3 bases, and 14 bases separated the two germline ends. Germline V gene lookup returns CDR1 KGHSH and CDR2 LQKENI. The CDR3 loop spans 15 amino acids. The CDR3 DNA is TGTGCCAGCTCACCCCTGTCGCGGGGGGACACTGAAGCTTTCTTT. It codes for CASSPLSRGDTEAFF.

The chain combines TRBV7-8 with TRBJ2-1; TRBD1 aligns across 8 bases. V lost 5 bases to trimming and J lost 9 bases; unmatched junction nucleotides: 15. The germline gives CDR1 SGHVS, CDR2 FQNEAQ. This CDR3 has 16 residues. The CDR3 protein is CASSPMTGQVLGEQFF. The CDR3 bases are TGTGCCAGCAGCCCCATGACGGGACAGGTCCTTGGTGAGCAGTTCTTC.